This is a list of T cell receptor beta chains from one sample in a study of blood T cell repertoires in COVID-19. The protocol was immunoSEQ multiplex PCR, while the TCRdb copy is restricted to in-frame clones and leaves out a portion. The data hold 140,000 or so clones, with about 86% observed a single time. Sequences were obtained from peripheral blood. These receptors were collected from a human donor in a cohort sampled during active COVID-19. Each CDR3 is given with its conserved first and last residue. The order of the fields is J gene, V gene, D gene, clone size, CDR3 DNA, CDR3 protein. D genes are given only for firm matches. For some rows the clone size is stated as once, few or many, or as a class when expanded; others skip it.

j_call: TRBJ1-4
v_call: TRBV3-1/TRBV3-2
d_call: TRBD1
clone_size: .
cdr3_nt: TGTGCCAGCAGCCACTCCGACAGGGAGAGTCAAAAACTGTTTTTT
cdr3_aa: CASSHSDRESQKLFF

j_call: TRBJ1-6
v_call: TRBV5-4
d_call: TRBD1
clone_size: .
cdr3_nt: TGTGCCAGCAGCTGGCAACAGGGGGCGGGCTTCGGTCCCCTCCACTTT
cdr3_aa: CASSWQQGAGFGPLHF

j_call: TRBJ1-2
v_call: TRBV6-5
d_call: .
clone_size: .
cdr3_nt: TGTGCCAGCACCCAAGGGACTCCCATAATGGGCTACACCTTC
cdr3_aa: CASTQGTPIMGYTF

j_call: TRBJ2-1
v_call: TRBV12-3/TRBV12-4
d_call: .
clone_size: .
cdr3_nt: TGTGCCAGCAGTTACCTAGCTGTGAATGAGCAGTTCTTC
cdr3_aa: CASSYLAVNEQFF

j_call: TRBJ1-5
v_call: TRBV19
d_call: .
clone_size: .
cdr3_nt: TGTGCCAGTAGTATAGCTCCGGGGATGAGCAATCAGCCCCAGCATTTT
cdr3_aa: CASSIAPGMSNQPQHF

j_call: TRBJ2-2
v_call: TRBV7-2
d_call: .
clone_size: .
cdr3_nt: TGTGCCAGCAGCTTAATGCCTAGCAGGAACACCGGGGAGCTGTTTTTT
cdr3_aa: CASSLMPSRNTGELFF

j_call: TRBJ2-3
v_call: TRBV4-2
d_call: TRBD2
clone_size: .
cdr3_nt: TGTGCCAGCAGCCCCGGGACTAGCGGGGGGGATACGCAGTATTTT
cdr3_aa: CASSPGTSGGDTQYF

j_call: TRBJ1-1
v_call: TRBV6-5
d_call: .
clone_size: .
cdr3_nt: TGTGCCAGCAGTTCCGGCGGGAAGAACACTGAAGCTTTCTTT
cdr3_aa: CASSSGGKNTEAFF

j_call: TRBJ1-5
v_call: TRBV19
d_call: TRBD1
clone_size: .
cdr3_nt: TGTGCCAGTAGCATAAATAACCAACAGGGGGGCAATCAGCCCCAGCATTTT
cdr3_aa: CASSINNQQGGNQPQHF

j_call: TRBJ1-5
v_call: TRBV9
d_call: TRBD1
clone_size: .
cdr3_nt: TGTGCCAGCAGCGTCGGGACAGGGGCACATCAGCCCCAGCATTTT
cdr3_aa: CASSVGTGAHQPQHF

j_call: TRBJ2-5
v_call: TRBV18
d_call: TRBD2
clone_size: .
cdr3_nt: TGTGCCAGCTCACCAGGGACTAGCGGGGGCCCAGAGACCCAGTACTTC
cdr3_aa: CASSPGTSGGPETQYF

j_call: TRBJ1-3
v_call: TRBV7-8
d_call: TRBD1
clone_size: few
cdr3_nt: TGTGCCAGCAGCTTAGGGCTAGGGGGCGGAAACACCATATATTTT
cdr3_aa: CASSLGLGGGNTIYF

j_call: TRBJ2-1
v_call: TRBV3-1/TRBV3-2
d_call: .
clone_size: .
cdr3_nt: TGTGCCAGCAAGGGGGGGGAAAGCTCCTACAATGAGCAGTTCTTC
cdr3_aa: CASKGGESSYNEQFF

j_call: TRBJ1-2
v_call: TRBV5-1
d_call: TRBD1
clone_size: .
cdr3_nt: TGCGCCAGCAGCTTGAACAGGGGGGGACTGGATGGCTACACCTTC
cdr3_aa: CASSLNRGGLDGYTF

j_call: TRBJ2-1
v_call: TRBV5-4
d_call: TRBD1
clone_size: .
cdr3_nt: TGTGCCAGCAGCTTGTACTCTTGGGACAGGGCGAATGAGCAGTTCTTC
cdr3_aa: CASSLYSWDRANEQFF

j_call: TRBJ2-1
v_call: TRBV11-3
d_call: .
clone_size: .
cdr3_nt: TGTGCCAGCAGCAGGGGGGGCAATGAGCAGTTCTTC
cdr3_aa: CASSRGGNEQFF

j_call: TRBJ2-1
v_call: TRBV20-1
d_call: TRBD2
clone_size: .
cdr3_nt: TGCAGTGCTAGTAGCGGGGGGGCCCAAGACTACAATGAGCAGTTCTTC
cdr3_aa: CSASSGGAQDYNEQFF

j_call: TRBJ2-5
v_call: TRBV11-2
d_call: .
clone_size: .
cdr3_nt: TGTGCCAGCAGCTTAAGGGGGGGGCAGGGAGGAGAGACCCAGTACTTC
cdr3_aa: CASSLRGGQGGETQYF

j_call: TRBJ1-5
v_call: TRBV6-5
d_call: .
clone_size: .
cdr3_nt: TGTGCCAGCAGTTACCGAGGTTCTAATCAGCCCCAGCATTTT
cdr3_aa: CASSYRGSNQPQHF

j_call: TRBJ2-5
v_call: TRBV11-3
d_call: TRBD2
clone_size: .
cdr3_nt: TGTGCCAGCAGCGCCCGGACTAGCGGGGATCAAGAGACCCAGTACTTC
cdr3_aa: CASSARTSGDQETQYF

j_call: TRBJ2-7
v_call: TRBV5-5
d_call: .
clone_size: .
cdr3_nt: TGTGCCAGCAGCCCGACTAGTTTATCCTACGAGCAGTACTTC
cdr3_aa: CASSPTSLSYEQYF

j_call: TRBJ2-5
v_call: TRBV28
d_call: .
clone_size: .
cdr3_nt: TGTGCCAGCAGGAGAGGGGGAATGGATGAGACCCAGTACTTC
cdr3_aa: CASRRGGMDETQYF

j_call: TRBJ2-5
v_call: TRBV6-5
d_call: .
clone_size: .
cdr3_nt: TGTGCCAGCAGCCGGGGGGCCTCAGAGACCCAGTACTTC
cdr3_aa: CASSRGASETQYF

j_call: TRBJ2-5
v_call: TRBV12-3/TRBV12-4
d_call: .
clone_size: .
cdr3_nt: TGTGCCAGCAGTTTGCTACAGCAAGAGACCCAGTACTTC
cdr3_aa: CASSLLQQETQYF

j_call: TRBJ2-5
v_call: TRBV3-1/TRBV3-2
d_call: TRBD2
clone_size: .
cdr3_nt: TGTGCCAGCAGCCTGACTAGCGTGGAGACCCAGTACTTC
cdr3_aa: CASSLTSVETQYF

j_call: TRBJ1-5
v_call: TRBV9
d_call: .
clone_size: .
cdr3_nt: TGTGCCAGCAGCTCCGGGGTGGGCCAGCCCCAGCATTTT
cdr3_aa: CASSSGVGQPQHF

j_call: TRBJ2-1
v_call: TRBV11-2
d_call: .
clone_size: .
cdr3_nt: TGTGCCAGCAGCGCCCACGGTGAGCAGTTCTTC
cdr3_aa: CASSAHGEQFF

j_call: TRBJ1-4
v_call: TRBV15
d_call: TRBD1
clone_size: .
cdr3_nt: TGTGCCACCAGCTCCCGGACAGGGGGCTATGAAAAACTGTTTTTT
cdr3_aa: CATSSRTGGYEKLFF

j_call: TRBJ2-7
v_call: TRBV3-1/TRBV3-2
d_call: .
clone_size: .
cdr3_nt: TGTGCCAGCAGCCGCAACAGGGGAGGCGAGCAGTACTTC
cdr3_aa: CASSRNRGGEQYF

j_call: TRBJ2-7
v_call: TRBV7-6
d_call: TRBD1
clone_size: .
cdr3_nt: TGTGCCAGCAGCACCACAGGGGGCGGCGAGCAGTACTTC
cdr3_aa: CASSTTGGGEQYF

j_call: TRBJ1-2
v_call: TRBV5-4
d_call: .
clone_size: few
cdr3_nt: TGTGCCAGCAGCTCAACCCGGGGAGGGAACTATGGCTACACCTTC
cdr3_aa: CASSSTRGGNYGYTF

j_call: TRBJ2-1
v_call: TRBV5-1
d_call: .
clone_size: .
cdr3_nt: TGCGCCAGCAGCTGGGACAACTACAATGAGCAGTTCTTC
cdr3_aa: CASSWDNYNEQFF

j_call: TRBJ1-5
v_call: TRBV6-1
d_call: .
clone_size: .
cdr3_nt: TGTGCCAGCAGTGAAGGGGCGGACAGTAGCAATCAGCCCCAGCATTTT
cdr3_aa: CASSEGADSSNQPQHF

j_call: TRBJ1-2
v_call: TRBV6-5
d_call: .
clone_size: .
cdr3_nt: TGTGCCAGCCTAGGCCTCAGAGGTTTTTCTGGCTACACCTTC
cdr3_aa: CASLGLRGFSGYTF

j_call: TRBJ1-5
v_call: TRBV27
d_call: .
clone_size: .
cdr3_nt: TGTGCCAGCAGTTCCTCCGGGACACTGGGTTATAGCAATCAGCCCCAGCATTTT
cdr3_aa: CASSSSGTLGYSNQPQHF

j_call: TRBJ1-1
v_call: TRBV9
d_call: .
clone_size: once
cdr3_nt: TGTGCCAGCAGCGTAGCGACAGAACCCACTGAAGCTTTCTTT
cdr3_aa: CASSVATEPTEAFF

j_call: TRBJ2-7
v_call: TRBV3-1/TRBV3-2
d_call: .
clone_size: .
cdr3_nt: TGTGCCAGCAGCCAAGAAATACCTCGTCTGGGGCGGGAGCAGTACTTC
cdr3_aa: CASSQEIPRLGREQYF

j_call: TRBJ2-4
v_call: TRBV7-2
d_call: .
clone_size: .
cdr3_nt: TGTGCCAGCAGCTTACGACAGGCCGCCGACATTCAGTACTTC
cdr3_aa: CASSLRQAADIQYF

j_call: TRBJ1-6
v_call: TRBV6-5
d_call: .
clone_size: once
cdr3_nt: TGTGCCAGCGGGGGGGTAGAATTCCCCCTCCACTTT
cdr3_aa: CASGGVEFPLHF

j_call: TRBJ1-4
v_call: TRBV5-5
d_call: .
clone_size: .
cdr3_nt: TGTGCCAGCAGCTTCGGGGGCGCGGGAGTTGGTGAAAAACTGTTTTTT
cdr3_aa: CASSFGGAGVGEKLFF